This TCR beta chain comes out of a study of blood T cell repertoires in COVID-19. CDR1 and CDR2 from the germline V gene are LNHDA and SQIVND (reference sequence). The CDR3 is 15 residues long. Trimming at V came to 5 bases and at J to 5 bases, leaving 9 bases not matched to a gene. Original processing notes: Amplification with reference gene primers provided the estimates of nucleated cell counts. The protocol was immunoSEQ multiplex PCR, while the TCRdb copy is restricted to in-frame clones and leaves out a portion. V and J calls and clone size are copied from that table; D and trimming were computed from the DNA. The sample carries 98,000 or so clones, 80% to 90% recorded once.

The chain employs TRBV19 and TRBJ2-7, with 10 bases matching TRBD1. The clonotype was recovered from a human donor in a cohort sampled during active COVID-19. The sample comprised peripheral blood. CDR3 nucleotide sequence: TGTGCCAGTAGTCCCTGGACAGGGGGTTTGGACGAGCAGTACTTC. It specifies CASSPWTGGLDEQYF.